This T cell receptor (beta chain) was sequenced for a study of T cell clonality in common variable immunodeficiency. Study results and limitations: Shared TCRbeta clones were fewer between CVID subjects than controls.

Germline V CDR1 and CDR2: DFQATT, SNEGSKA (reference sequence). CDR3 size: 14 residues. Trimming took off 6 bases at V and 2 bases at J, with 13 bases between the two ends. This table comes from immunoSEQ multiplex PCR, and its TCRdb copy is limited to in-frame clones, with some not included. This sample comprises about 81,000 clones, none seen once only. This clone was detected ten times or more. What it binds is not known. The read terminates 3 residues ahead of where the CDR3 ends, so the germline J gene completes it. Sequenced material: peripheral blood mononuclear cells. The chain joins TRBV20-1 to TRBJ2-2; possible D gene TRBD1, 6 bases. The origin of this receptor is a person aged 18-70 years in good health. Partial CDR3 DNA: TGCAGTGCAAGGCCGGGACAAAACACCGGGGAG. Protein product: CSARPGQNTGE. The CDR3 reads in full as CSARPGQNTGELFF.